These T cell receptor beta chains were read from a single sample in a study of cytotoxic CD8 clonotypes in ibrutinib-treated CLL. The table came from immunoSEQ multiplex PCR; TCRdb's copy has only in-frame clones and leaves some out. The sample includes about 76,000 clones, around four fifths seen only once; the top ten take 38%. The sample was PBMCs, taken after 24 months of ibrutinib treatment. These receptors were taken from a human donor with chronic lymphocytic leukemia. Each CDR3 is given without its conserved first and last residue.

v_call: TRBV5-1
j_call: TRBJ2-5
cdr3_aa: ASSLVGQETQY

v_call: TRBV27
j_call: TRBJ2-1
cdr3_aa: ASSPRAGTSGYNEQF

v_call: TRBV7-3
j_call: TRBJ2-2
cdr3_aa: ASSLLAGGGTGELF

v_call: TRBV7-3
j_call: TRBJ2-1
cdr3_aa: ASSLGGVSYNEQF

v_call: TRBV18
j_call: TRBJ2-1
cdr3_aa: ASSPLGTGDHNEQF

v_call: TRBV5-1
j_call: TRBJ2-5
cdr3_aa: ASSLVVEETQY

v_call: TRBV6-4
j_call: TRBJ2-1
cdr3_aa: ASSPGNYYNEQF

v_call: TRBV30
j_call: TRBJ2-7
cdr3_aa: AWSPWTYLGQY

v_call: TRBV27
j_call: TRBJ2-4
cdr3_aa: ASSPGQGQVESKNIQY

v_call: TRBV27
j_call: TRBJ2-5
cdr3_aa: ASSLTGRGETQY

v_call: TRBV30
j_call: TRBJ2-7
cdr3_aa: AWAQGQGIEQY

v_call: TRBV7-6
j_call: TRBJ2-7
cdr3_aa: ASSSYTSGPYEQY

v_call: TRBV7-3
j_call: TRBJ2-1
cdr3_aa: ASSPGSGSVNEQF

v_call: TRBV28
j_call: TRBJ1-2
cdr3_aa: ASSPSGTPRGYT